The source of this T cell receptor beta chain is a study of T cell changes during pregnancy in multiple sclerosis. Clones were sequenced by immunoSEQ multiplex PCR, and TCRdb holds only the in-frame ones, with some missing. The repertoire holds more than 55,000 clones, with 80% to 95% as singletons. The CDR3 runs to 17 residues. CDR1 and CDR2 (germline): SGHTA, FQGNSA. Germline trimming cut 5 bases from V and 5 bases from J; bases unmatched to any gene: 13. The chain carries TRBV7-2 and TRBJ2-5; 11 bases match TRBD2. The sequencing here drew on peripheral blood, taken in the first trimester of pregnancy. The receptor's source is a female donor with multiple sclerosis, enrolled in a pregnancy study. The CDR3 DNA reads as TGTGCCAGCAGCCGACTCGTGGCTAGCGGGGGGCAGGAGACCCAGTACTTC. Protein product: CASSRLVASGGQETQYF.